A single sample gave rise to the 4 T cell receptor beta chains below, sequenced in a study of cytomegalovirus exposure and HLA in healthy donors (dated by TCRdb to about 2017). Library preparation used the immunoSEQ multiplex PCR assay. The multiplex PCR relied on a mix of 60 forward primers for TCR Vbeta segments and 13 reverse primers for TCR Jbeta segments. As stored in TCRdb, this immuneACCESS dataset retains in-frame rearrangements with V and J assigned. A fraction of the clones does not appear; measured against another copy, unresolved V genes explain less than half of the discrepancy, and the remainder lacks a known reason. The sample records some 200,000 clones, approximately 80% of which are singletons. Together, the top ten hold around 3% of the sample. The sample taken for sequencing was PBMCs. These receptors were obtained from a woman aged 45-65 years in good health and CMV-seropositive.

The J gene is TRBJ2-6, the V gene TRBV5-1; 7 positions match TRBD1. This CDR3 is 18 amino acids long. Germline-derived CDR1 and CDR2 are SGHRS and YFSETQ. J lost 3 bases, V lost 2 bases, and 11 bases had no gene match. The CDR3 spells CASSLKGTEGLGANVLTF. CDR3 coding DNA: TGCGCCAGCAGCTTAAAGGGGACAGAGGGGCTTGGGGCCAACGTCCTGACTTTC. Full variable domain (missing parts from reference TRBV5-1 and TRBJ2-6): KAGVTQTPRYLIKTRGQQVTLSCSPISGHRSVSWYQQTPGQGLQFLFEYFSETQRNKGNFPGRFSGRQFSNSRSEMNVSTLELGDSALYLCASSLKGTEGLGANVLTFGAGSRLTVL.

This chain joins TRBV4-1 and TRBJ2-2; D remains ambiguous. The CDR3 is 14 residues long. V was clipped by 1 base and J by 5 bases, with 8 bases between them. Germline V CDR1 and CDR2: MGHRA, YSYEKL. The CDR3 DNA is TGCGCCAGCAGCCAAGCTACCGGGACCGGGGAGCTGTTTTTT. Protein product: CASSQATGTGELFF.

The chain uses TRBV30 and TRBJ1-2; D is unclear. V was shortened by 2 bases and J by 4 bases, with 14 bases between the two germline ends. The CDR3 covers 14 residues. Germline V gives CDR1 GTSNPN, CDR2 SVGIG (reference sequence). CDR3 sequence: CAWSPHDGVYGYTF. The DNA for the CDR3 is TGTGCCTGGAGTCCTCATGACGGAGTCTATGGCTACACCTTC.

This chain connects TRBV6-5 to TRBJ1-4; TRBD1 is a possible D gene (5 bases). CDR1 is MNHEY and CDR2 is SVGAGI in the germline V gene. V was cut by 0 bases and J by 5 bases, with 13 bases left in between. CDR3 size: 16 residues. The CDR3 protein is CASSYSRGGPNEKLFF. The CDR3 coding sequence is TGTGCCAGCAGTTACTCTCGGGGGGGACCGAATGAAAAACTGTTTTTT.